These 19 T cell receptor beta chains came from one sample sequenced in a study of cytomegalovirus exposure and HLA in healthy donors. The PCR had 60 Vbeta and 13 Jbeta primers. Using immunoSEQ multiplex PCR, the repertoire was profiled, and TCRdb retains in-frame clones only, with some absent. The data show about 150,000 clones, with 60% to 80% seen just once and around 4.2% held by the top ten. What was sequenced was PBMCs. The source is a man aged 50-60 years in good health and CMV-seropositive.

This sequence joins TRBV11-3 and TRBJ2-3; no definite D call. Germline V gene data show CDR1 as SGHNT and CDR2 as YENEEA. Between the trimmed V and J ends, which lost 0 bases and 3 bases, there was a span of 7 bases. The CDR3 sequence is 14 residues long. The CDR3 region has the DNA TGTGCCAGCAGCTTAGATCTAAATACAGATACGCAGTATTTT. Protein product: CASSLDLNTDTQYF.

Only a few counts were recorded for this clone. The rearrangement links TRBV5-1 to TRBJ1-4; TRBD1 might be the D (6 bases). Trimming removed 0 bases from V and 12 bases from J, with 12 bases in between. The CDR3 is 13 amino acids. Looked up from germline, CDR1 is SGHRS and CDR2 is YFSETQ. CDR3 nucleotide sequence: TGCGCCAGCAGCTTGGAGGGGGTTGGGGAACTGTTTTTT. It is translated as CASSLEGVGELFF.

The CDR3 spells CASSLGPTDTQYF. CDR3 DNA sequence: TGTGCCAGCAGCTTAGGGCCCACAGATACGCAGTATTTT. This chain links TRBV7-3 with TRBJ2-3; D remains ambiguous. Germline V gives CDR1 SGHTA, CDR2 FQGTGA. V lost 2 bases to trimming and J lost 2 bases, with 5 bases between them. The CDR3 extends over 13 amino acids.

The CDR3: CASSGGPRGSTDTQYF. The CDR3 DNA reads as TGTGCCAGCAGTGGCGGTCCGCGGGGAAGCACAGATACGCAGTATTTT. This rearrangement joins TRBV2 to TRBJ2-3; D may be TRBD2 (6 bases). The CDR3 spans 16 residues. Germline assignment: CDR1 SNHLY and CDR2 FYNNEI. V was cut by 4 bases and J by 0 bases, with 14 bases left in between.

The chain uses TRBV5-4 and TRBJ1-4, with TRBD1 matching 8 bases. Per germline, CDR1 SGHNT and CDR2 YYREEE (reference sequence). The trim removed 3 bases at V and 7 bases at J, leaving 11 bases unmatched. CDR3 length: 16 amino acids. As DNA, the CDR3 is TGTGCCAGCAGCTCAGGGACAGGCCAAAGGGGTGAAAAACTGTTTTTT. Protein product: CASSSGTGQRGEKLFF.

The chain has TRBV2 and TRBJ2-5; 7 nucleotides agree with TRBD2. The DNA end is more similar to TRBJ2-7, so the J call may be wrong. The CDR3 is 14 amino acids. Per the germline V gene, CDR1 is SNHLY and CDR2 is FYNNEI. CDR3 protein: CASSPWEGYHEQYF. Here the CDR3 DNA reads TGTGCCAGCAGTCCTTGGGAGGGTTACCACGAGCAGTACTTC.

This sequence joins TRBV5-1 and TRBJ1-1; D remains unclear. V lost 3 bases and J lost 0, with 9 bases in between. The CDR3 is made up of 14 amino acids. Germline V lookup: CDR1 SGHRS, CDR2 YFSETQ. CDR3 residues: CASSWEELNTEAFF. The CDR3 nucleotides are TGCGCCAGCAGCTGGGAGGAATTGAACACTGAAGCTTTCTTT. Supplemented by reference TRBV5-1 and TRBJ1-1, the full variable domain reads KAGVTQTPRYLIKTRGQQVTLSCSPISGHRSVSWYQQTPGQGLQFLFEYFSETQRNKGNFPGRFSGRQFSNSRSEMNVSTLELGDSALYLCASSWEELNTEAFFGQGTRLTVV.

The chain uses TRBV19 and TRBJ1-1; possible D gene TRBD1, 6 bases. The length of the CDR3 is 13 residues. With 10 bases removed from V and 8 bases from J, the gap between germline ends came to 20 bases. Germline lookup yields CDR1 LNHDA and CDR2 SQIVND (reference sequence). The CDR3 DNA is TGTGCCACCTCGGACAACAGGGTTGGGGAAGCTTTCTTT. Translation: CATSDNRVGEAFF.

The chain carries TRBV5-5 and TRBJ2-7, with 10 bases fitting TRBD1. The CDR3 has 15 residues. J was trimmed by 3 bases and V by 1 base; bases with no gene match: 4. CDR1 is SGHKS, CDR2 YYEKEE, per germline (reference sequence). In DNA form, the CDR3 reads TGTGCCAGCAGCTTGTATGGACAGGGGGACTACGAGCAGTACTTC. Translating it yields CASSLYGQGDYEQYF.

This chain connects TRBV4-3 to TRBJ1-6; 9 bases align to TRBD1. The CDR3 consists of 17 residues. V was clipped by 5 bases and J by 3 bases; unmatched bases: 8. Germline V gene lookup returns CDR1 LGHNA and CDR2 YSLEER. CDR3 amino acids: CASSYGTGPLYNSPLHF. The CDR3 region has the DNA TGCGCCAGCAGCTATGGGACAGGGCCACTCTATAATTCACCCCTCCACTTT.

This chain connects TRBV6-1 to TRBJ1-1, with TRBD1 identical over 10 bases. The germline gives CDR1 MNHNS, CDR2 SASEGT. CDR3 size: 14 residues. The CDR3 coding sequence is TGTAAAACCGGGACAGGGGAGCTAGGGGGTGAAGCTTTCTTT. It specifies CKTGTGELGGEAFF.

This clone has only one observation. The gene calls are TRBV10-3 and TRBJ1-5, with 7 bases matching TRBD1. The CDR3 is made up of 14 amino acids. Germline lookup yields CDR1 ENHRY and CDR2 SYGVKD. The V segment lost 6 bases and the J segment 5 bases; nucleotides outside the gene matches: 7. CDR3 nucleotides: TGTGCCATCAGCGCCAGGGGGAACGATCAGCCCCAGCATTTT. It specifies CAISARGNDQPQHF.

This clone showed up just once. This chain uses TRBV7-8 with TRBJ2-7, with TRBD1 as a possible D gene (5 bases). Germline V gives CDR1 SGHVS, CDR2 FQNEAQ. This CDR3 has 18 residues. The V and J ends lost 5 bases and 2 bases respectively, with 25 bases between them. The DNA for the CDR3 is TGTGCCAGCAGCGCACCCAGGTGGGCCGACAGCTCTACCTACGAGCAGTACTTC. Translated: CASSAPRWADSSTYEQYF.

This sequence joins TRBV4-1 and TRBJ1-1, with 7 bases matching TRBD1. From germline, CDR1 is MGHRA and CDR2 YSYEKL. With V trimmed by 5 bases and J by 5 bases, 8 bases remained unmatched. The CDR3 sequence is 14 residues long. The CDR3 sequence: CASSVDRAVTEAFF. CDR3 DNA: TGCGCCAGCAGCGTAGACAGGGCGGTAACTGAAGCTTTCTTT.

J is TRBJ1-5 and V is TRBV5-8; 7 bases are a match to TRBD1. The ends lost 4 bases at V and 0 bases at J; junction bases unmatched: 4. Germline CDR1 is SGHTS and CDR2 is YDEGEE. The length of the CDR3 is 15 residues. CDR3 sequence: CASSKGQYSNQPQHF. In nucleotides, the CDR3 is TGTGCCAGCAGCAAGGGACAGTATAGCAATCAGCCCCAGCATTTT.

The rearrangement links TRBV19 to TRBJ2-3; D perhaps matches TRBD2 (7 bases). The V gene lost 1 base and the J gene lost 0 bases, with 11 bases spanning the gap. Germline V gene lookup returns CDR1 LNHDA and CDR2 SQIVND (reference sequence). The CDR3 runs to 16 residues. CDR3 sequence reads: CASSIGGGASTDTQYF. Written as DNA, the CDR3 is TGTGCCAGTAGTATAGGAGGGGGGGCAAGCACAGATACGCAGTATTTT.

This clone was seen once. The chain carries TRBV6-1 and TRBJ2-7, with TRBD1 matching 8 bases. The CDR3 is 15 residues long. Germline values: CDR1 MNHNS, CDR2 SASEGT. V dropped 5 bases and J dropped 0; count of bases not matched to a gene: 6. The CDR3 is CASSPGTGSSYEQYF. CDR3 nucleotide sequence: TGTGCCAGCAGTCCCGGGACAGGTTCCTCCTACGAGCAGTACTTC.

CDR3: CASSLGPAGGGNEQFF. The DNA for the CDR3 is TGTGCCAGCAGCTTAGGCCCTGCGGGCGGGGGCAATGAGCAGTTCTTC. The genes are TRBV7-6 and TRBJ2-1; TRBD2 agrees at 7 bases. The CDR3 contains 16 residues. Per the germline V gene, CDR1 is SGHVS and CDR2 is FNYEAQ. V was clipped by 1 base and J by 6 bases; unmatched bases: 9.

This clone was recorded once. The chain joins TRBV5-1 to TRBJ2-3; 11 positions agree with TRBD2. The germline CDR1 and CDR2 sequences are SGHRS and YFSETQ. Unmatched junction bases numbered 6, after V lost 6 bases and J lost 3 bases. The CDR3 contains 15 residues. The CDR3 coding sequence is TGCGCCAGCACCAAAGGACTAGCGGGTACAGATACGCAGTATTTT. This translates into CASTKGLAGTDTQYF.